These T cell receptor beta chains were read from a single sample in a study of beta chain features in type 1 diabetes. The assay was immunoSEQ multiplex PCR, and TCRdb's table has in-frame clones only and misses some. The repertoire holds approximately 250,000 clones, with approximately 14% as singletons. Sequencing input: naive CD4+ T cells from blood. These receptors were obtained from a middle-aged woman in good health. CDR3s include the opening cysteine and the closing phenylalanine or tryptophan. The order of the fields is J gene, clone size, V gene, D gene, CDR3 protein, CDR3 DNA. The D gene is left open where the match is weak. Clone size is shown for a subset of rows, as once, few, many or a class of expanded clone.

J: TRBJ1-2; size: .; V: TRBV28; D: .; CDR3: CASSFGRAVNYGYTF; DNA: TGTGCCAGCAGTTTCGGGAGGGCAGTAAACTATGGCTACACCTTC
J: TRBJ2-2; size: .; V: TRBV27; D: TRBD2; CDR3: CASSLRPGGAGELFF; DNA: TGTGCCAGCAGTTTAAGGCCGGGGGGTGCCGGGGAGCTGTTTTTT
J: TRBJ1-5; size: .; V: TRBV6-5; D: .; CDR3: CASSYSRGNQPQHF; DNA: TGTGCCAGCAGTTACTCGAGGGGGAATCAGCCCCAGCATTTT
J: TRBJ2-5; size: .; V: TRBV9; D: .; CDR3: CASSSQDPAVGTQYF; DNA: TGTGCCAGCAGCTCCCAGGATCCGGCAGTTGGGACCCAGTACTTC
J: TRBJ2-3; size: .; V: TRBV11-2; D: .; CDR3: CASSSGLYTDTQYF; DNA: TGTGCCAGCAGCTCAGGACTGTACACAGATACGCAGTATTTT
J: TRBJ1-5; size: .; V: TRBV10-2; D: .; CDR3: CASRAQPRFNQPQHF; DNA: TGCGCCAGCAGGGCCCAGCCGCGGTTCAATCAGCCCCAGCATTTT
J: TRBJ1-5; size: few; V: TRBV27; D: .; CDR3: CASSLISGYGNQPQHF; DNA: TGTGCCAGCAGTTTAATCTCAGGGTACGGCAATCAGCCCCAGCATTTT
J: TRBJ2-1; size: few; V: TRBV5-1; D: TRBD2; CDR3: CASSLEALAIGDEQFF; DNA: TGCGCCAGCAGCTTGGAGGCACTAGCGATTGGGGATGAGCAGTTCTTC
J: TRBJ2-7; size: .; V: TRBV18; D: TRBD1; CDR3: CASSQGGPREQYF; DNA: TGTGCCAGCTCCCAAGGGGGCCCTCGCGAGCAGTACTTC
J: TRBJ2-1; size: many; V: TRBV6-4; D: .; CDR3: CAKSCNEQFF; DNA: TGTGCCAAAAGCTGCAATGAGCAGTTCTTC
J: TRBJ1-2; size: few; V: TRBV5-1; D: TRBD1; CDR3: CASSSTGYGYTF; DNA: TGCGCCAGCAGCTCGACAGGGTATGGCTACACCTTC
J: TRBJ2-5; size: few; V: TRBV27; D: TRBD1; CDR3: CASSLEGTGKWETQYF; DNA: TGTGCCAGCAGTTTAGAGGGGACAGGAAAATGGGAGACCCAGTACTTC
J: TRBJ2-5; size: .; V: TRBV5-1; D: TRBD1; CDR3: CASSPEGQGRETQYF; DNA: TGCGCCAGCAGCCCGGAGGGACAGGGTAGAGAGACCCAGTACTTC
J: TRBJ2-7; size: few; V: TRBV19; D: .; CDR3: CASKSAYEQYF; DNA: TGTGCCAGTAAGAGCGCCTACGAGCAGTACTTC
J: TRBJ2-5; size: .; V: TRBV5-1; D: .; CDR3: CASSPGGPQETQYF; DNA: TGCGCCAGCAGCCCCGGCGGCCCACAAGAGACCCAGTACTTC
J: TRBJ2-1; size: .; V: TRBV6-6; D: TRBD2; CDR3: CASSSGGENEQFF; DNA: TGTGCCAGCAGTTCTGGGGGGGAGAATGAGCAGTTCTTC
J: TRBJ2-7; size: .; V: TRBV6-5; D: TRBD1; CDR3: CASSSWTGLGEQYF; DNA: TGTGCCAGCAGTTCTTGGACAGGGCTTGGCGAGCAGTACTTC
J: TRBJ2-4; size: .; V: TRBV7-2; D: TRBD2; CDR3: CASSLALFRGEGNIQYF; DNA: TGTGCCAGCAGCTTAGCGTTATTTCGGGGGGAAGGAAACATTCAGTACTTC